This record concerns one TCR beta chain sequence. Antigen: not known. The use of a sample-barcoded 5' primer and a J-beta primer mix characterized a second PCR of 7 to 11 cycles. Samples each returned at least 2.5 million CDR3-containing paired-end reads. TCRdb re-called the 5' RACE reads with MiXCR, one entry per CDR3 protein. The top ten clones hold around a sixth of a sample with 870,000 or so distinct CDR3 sequences, 25% to 35% of them seen once. This sample was included in a study of blood T cells in healthy people across ages. Overall study findings and caveats: Long-lived donors had more naive CD4+ cells and higher diversity than aged donors. Roughly linear age-related decline in beta diversity appeared, significant by age 40. Any conclusive comparison of naive versus antigen-experienced cells was prevented by using unsorted PBMCs.

Unmatched junction bases numbered 6, after V lost 5 bases and J lost 6 bases. Germline-derived CDR1 and CDR2 are MNHEY and SVGEGT. The CDR3 contains 15 residues. The sample taken for sequencing was blood. J is TRBJ2-2 and V is TRBV6-2 or TRBV6-3; 10 positions agree with TRBD1. The sequence was collected from a woman aged 80 or over in good health. Here the CDR3 DNA reads TGTGCCAGCAGTCCTCCGGGACAGGGGTCCGGGGAGCTGTTTTTT. Encoded protein: CASSPPGQGSGELFF.